The rows below give T cell receptor beta chains drawn from one sample of a study of T cells in Graves' hyperthyroidism and ophthalmopathy. TCRdb analysed the multiplex PCR reads with MiXCR anew, one entry per CDR3 protein. The sample records about 570,000 distinct CDR3 sequences, about half being singletons. Material: peripheral blood or thyroid tissue (not recorded which). The receptors come from an adult woman with Graves' disease, either hyperthyroidism or ophthalmopathy (not recorded which). CDR3s include the opening cysteine and the closing phenylalanine or tryptophan. D genes are given only for firm matches. Clone size appears in some rows only: once, few, many, or a class for an expanded clone.

d_gene | j_gene | abundance | v_gene | CDR3nt | CDR3aa
- | TRBJ1-1 | - | TRBV5-1 | TGCGCCAGCAGCTTGGGGAATCAAGGAGGCACTGAAGCTTTCTTT | CASSLGNQGGTEAFF
- | TRBJ2-7 | - | TRBV20-1 | TGCAGTGCTCTGATTCCGGTGCGATACGAGCAGTACTTC | CSALIPVRYEQYF
TRBD2 | TRBJ2-7 | many | TRBV5-6 | TGTGCCAGCAGCCTAGGGGAGGGCCGGGAGCAGTACTTC | CASSLGEGREQYF
- | TRBJ1-2 | many | TRBV15 | TGTGCCACCAGCCCGAGGGGGGGGGGAGGAGGCTACACCTTC | CATSPRGGGGGYTF
- | TRBJ1-2 | few | TRBV2 | TGTGCCAGCAGTCCCGGGGACGGTCATTCGGGCTATGGCTACACCTTC | CASSPGDGHSGYGYTF
- | TRBJ2-6 | few | TRBV29-1 | TGCAGCGTCAGAAGCTCTGGGGCCAACGTCCTGACTTTC | CSVRSSGANVLTF
- | TRBJ1-1 | - | TRBV2 | TGTGCCAGCAGTGTAGAGGGGCCAGGGCGTAACTTT | CASSVEGPGRNF
- | TRBJ1-1 | many | TRBV12-3/TRBV12-4 | TGTGCCACTTTCGGGGGAACTGAAGCTTTCTTT | CATFGGTEAFF
- | TRBJ1-2 | - | TRBV5-1 | TGCGCCAGCAGCTTGGCGGGGCAGAATCCTAACTATGGCTACACCTTC | CASSLAGQNPNYGYTF
- | TRBJ1-2 | many | TRBV6-5 | TGTGCCAGCAGTGGCATCAACTACGATGGCTACACCTTC | CASSGINYDGYTF
- | TRBJ1-6 | few | TRBV10-3 | TGTGCCACCGCTGACGGTATACAGGGAGTCTCACCCCTCCACTTT | CATADGIQGVSPLHF
TRBD1 | TRBJ1-1 | - | TRBV5-1 | TGCGCCAGCAGCCCCGAGACAGGGATGAACACTGAAGCTTTCTTT | CASSPETGMNTEAFF
- | TRBJ1-5 | many | TRBV5-1 | TGCGCCAGCAGCTCGGCCCTTAGACAGAAGGACTATAGCAATCAGCCCCAGCATTTT | CASSSALRQKDYSNQPQHF
TRBD2 | TRBJ2-7 | many | TRBV11-2 | TGTGCCAGCAGCTTGGGGACTAGCGGGAGTGGCTACGAGCAGTACTTC | CASSLGTSGSGYEQYF
TRBD2 | TRBJ2-1 | - | TRBV11-2 | TGTGCCAGCAGCTTCCAGCGGGGGGCCGATGAGCAGTTCTTC | CASSFQRGADEQFF
- | TRBJ2-2 | many | TRBV7-7 | TGTGCTAGCAGCTTAAACCGGAACACCGGGGAGCTGTTTTTT | CASSLNRNTGELFF
TRBD1 | TRBJ1-1 | many | TRBV3-1 | TGTGCCAGCAGTGACAGGGGAGAAGCTTTCTTT | CASSDRGEAFF
TRBD1 | TRBJ1-5 | - | TRBV20-1 | TGCAGTGCTTCCAACCCGGACAGGGATCAGCCCCAGCATTTT | CSASNPDRDQPQHF
- | TRBJ2-2 | - | TRBV3-1 | TGTGCCAGCAGCCAAGATCTTGGCGGATCGAACACCGGGGAGCTGTTTTTT | CASSQDLGGSNTGELFF
- | TRBJ1-4 | few | TRBV28 | TGTGCCAGCAAAGGTCGTCCGGGGAGGTTGGCTAATGAAAAACTGTTTTTT | CASKGRPGRLANEKLFF
- | TRBJ2-7 | many | TRBV12-3/TRBV12-4 | TGTGCCAGCTCTAAAGGGGGGAACGAGCAGTACTTC | CASSKGGNEQYF
- | TRBJ1-2 | - | TRBV7-2 | TGTGCCAGCAGCTTAGGGGGCAAAAGCTATGGCTACACCTTC | CASSLGGKSYGYTF
- | TRBJ1-1 | few | TRBV7-2 | TGTGCCAGCAGCTCAACGGCGGGGGCGCGAGCTTTCTTT | CASSSTAGARAFF
TRBD1 | TRBJ1-4 | - | TRBV15 | TGTGCCACCAGCCCCCGCAGGGGGGAGGGCGAGGAAAAACTGTTTTTT | CATSPRRGEGEEKLFF
TRBD1 | TRBJ2-7 | few | TRBV2 | TGTGCCAGCAGTACAGGGGGTGCATACGAGCAGTACTTC | CASSTGGAYEQYF
TRBD2 | TRBJ2-5 | once | TRBV5-4 | TGTGCCAGCAGCTTGCCCGGGAGGGCCGGGGAGACCCAGTACTTC | CASSLPGRAGETQYF
- | TRBJ1-5 | - | TRBV7-2 | TGTGCCAGCAGTCCCCGGGACCGGCAGCGTGTGCCCCAGCATTTT | CASSPRDRQRVPQHF
- | TRBJ1-3 | many | TRBV2 | TGTGCCAGCAGTTTCCACAGGCTCATCTATCGAAACACCATATATTTT | CASSFHRLIYRNTIYF
TRBD2 | TRBJ2-7 | - | TRBV7-2 | TGTGCCAGCAGCCCCTCGTCGGGCGGGAGGGCCACCGACGAGCAGTACTTC | CASSPSSGGRATDEQYF
TRBD1 | TRBJ2-7 | many | TRBV7-8 | TGTGCCAGCAGCCTGGGACAGCATTACTCCTACGAGCAGTACTTC | CASSLGQHYSYEQYF
- | TRBJ1-3 | - | TRBV11-2 | TGTGCCAGCAGCGCGAGGGGGACTGGGGCTGGAAACACCATATATTTT | CASSARGTGAGNTIYF
- | TRBJ2-3 | many | TRBV25-1 | TGTGCCAGCAGTGAAGGTGCGTCGGAGACAGATACGCAGTATTTT | CASSEGASETDTQYF
- | TRBJ2-7 | many | TRBV29-1 | TGCAGCGTCCGCCGCCAGTTTTCCTACGAGCAGTACTTC | CSVRRQFSYEQYF
- | TRBJ1-5 | - | TRBV7-2 | TGTGCCAGCAGCCGAAGTGAAAAGACCCAGCATTTT | CASSRSEKTQHF
- | TRBJ1-1 | - | TRBV29-1 | TGCAGCGCCGAAGGCGGGAATACTGAAGCTTTCTTT | CSAEGGNTEAFF
TRBD1 | TRBJ1-1 | - | TRBV5-1 | TGCGCCAGCAACCAGGGGGCCTGGGGGTCCAACACTGAAGCTTTCTTT | CASNQGAWGSNTEAFF
- | TRBJ1-2 | many | TRBV7-2 | TGTGCCAGCAGCTTAGCGGTTCGACAGGCCGAGACCTTC | CASSLAVRQAETF
- | TRBJ2-7 | many | TRBV2 | TGTGCCAGCAGTGAGGGCAGGGTGGACTACGAGCAGTACTTC | CASSEGRVDYEQYF
- | TRBJ1-4 | many | TRBV12-3/TRBV12-4 | TGTGCCAGCAGTCGACGCACGACGAAGAATGAAAAACTGTTTTTT | CASSRRTTKNEKLFF
TRBD2 | TRBJ2-2 | few | TRBV11-3 | TGTGCCAGCAGCCGAATGGGAGGGTATGGGGAGCTGTTTTTT | CASSRMGGYGELFF
TRBD2 | TRBJ2-7 | many | TRBV20-1 | TGCAGTGCTAGAGACCCGGGACTAGCGGGAGAATACGAGCAGTACTTC | CSARDPGLAGEYEQYF
TRBD1 | TRBJ1-4 | - | TRBV10-3 | TGTGCCATCAGTGGGATACACACGGACAGGGGACCTAATGAAAAACTGTTTTTT | CAISGIHTDRGPNEKLFF
TRBD2 | TRBJ2-7 | many | TRBV5-1 | TGCGCCAGCAGCTTGGCCGTAGTAGCGGGAGCCTACGAGCAGTACTTC | CASSLAVVAGAYEQYF
- | TRBJ1-4 | - | TRBV6-1 | TGTGCCAGCAGTGAGAGAGGTGCGGAAAAACTGTTTTTT | CASSERGAEKLFF
- | TRBJ2-2 | - | TRBV7-2 | TGTGCCAGCAGCTTCGTCGGCACCGGGGAGCTGTTTTTT | CASSFVGTGELFF
- | TRBJ1-5 | once | TRBV12-3/TRBV12-4 | TGTGCCAGCAGTTACTTAAGGACAGTTGTATGGCCCCAGCATTTT | CASSYLRTVVWPQHF
TRBD1 | TRBJ1-5 | many | TRBV5-6 | TGTGCCAGCACCAATTACAGGGGGCACGGTCAGCCCCAGCATTTT | CASTNYRGHGQPQHF
- | TRBJ2-5 | - | TRBV4-1 | TGCGCCAGCAGCCAAGACGCCCAAGAGACCCAGTACTTC | CASSQDAQETQYF
- | TRBJ1-5 | many | TRBV27 | TGTGCCAGCAGTTTAGGACAGAAAGATCAGCCCCAGCATTTT | CASSLGQKDQPQHF
- | TRBJ1-5 | - | TRBV15 | TGTGCCAGCAGTTTCCCACCCCCCCGGGATTCCAATCAGCCCCAGCATTTT | CASSFPPPRDSNQPQHF